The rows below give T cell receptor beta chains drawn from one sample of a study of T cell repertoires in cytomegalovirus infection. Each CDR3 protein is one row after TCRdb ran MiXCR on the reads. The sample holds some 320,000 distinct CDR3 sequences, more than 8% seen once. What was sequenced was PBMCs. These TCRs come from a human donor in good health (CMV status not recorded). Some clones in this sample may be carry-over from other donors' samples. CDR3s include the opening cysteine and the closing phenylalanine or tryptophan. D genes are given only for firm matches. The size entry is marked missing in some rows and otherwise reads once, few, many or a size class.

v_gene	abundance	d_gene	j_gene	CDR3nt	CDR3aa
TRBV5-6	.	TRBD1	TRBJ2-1	TGTGCCAGCAGCCCGGCCGGGACAGGGCCCAATGAGCAGTTCTTC	CASSPAGTGPNEQFF
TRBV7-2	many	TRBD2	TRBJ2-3	TGTGCCAGCAGCCCTCGACTAGCGGGGAGCTCCACAGATACGCAGTATTTT	CASSPRLAGSSTDTQYF
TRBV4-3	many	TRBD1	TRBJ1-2	TGCGCCAGCAGCCAAGGAGCGGGACAGGGACTCTATGGCTACACCTTC	CASSQGAGQGLYGYTF
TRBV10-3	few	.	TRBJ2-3	TGTGCCATCAGTGAGCAGGGCGGACACACAGATACGCAGTATTTT	CAISEQGGHTDTQYF
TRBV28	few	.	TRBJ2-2	TGTGCCAGCAGTTTATCGCGTTGGGGGGCCTCGAACACCGGGGAGCTGTTTTTT	CASSLSRWGASNTGELFF
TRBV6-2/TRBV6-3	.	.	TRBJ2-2	TGTGCCAGCAGTGCACGGGGTACCGGGGAGCTGTTTTTT	CASSARGTGELFF
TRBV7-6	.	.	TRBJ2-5	TGTGCCAGCAGCCTTAGGGGGGTGAGGGAGACCCAGTACTTC	CASSLRGVRETQYF
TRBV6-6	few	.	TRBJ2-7	TGTGCCAGCAGCATCCAGGGGCCGATTTCCCCTGAGCAGTACTTC	CASSIQGPISPEQYF
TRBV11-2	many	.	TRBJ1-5	TGTGCCAGCAGCTTGACGGGCAATCAGCCCCAGCATTTT	CASSLTGNQPQHF
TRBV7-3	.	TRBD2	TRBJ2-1	TGTGCCAGCAGCTTAAGGCCTAGCGGGAGCTCCTACAATGAGCAGTTCTTC	CASSLRPSGSSYNEQFF
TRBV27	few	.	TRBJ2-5	TGTGCCAGCAGTGGAGTGGTGGGGCAAGAGACCCAGTACTTC	CASSGVVGQETQYF
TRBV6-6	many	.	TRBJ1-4	TGTGCCAGCAGCCGGGGTCCATCGCCTTCGACAGAAAAACTGTTTTTT	CASSRGPSPSTEKLFF
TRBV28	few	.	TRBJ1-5	TGTGCCAGCAGTTTAGGACAGCTTCATCAGCCCCAGCATTTT	CASSLGQLHQPQHF
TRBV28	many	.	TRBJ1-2	TGTGCCAGCTTCAGAAGCATGGGGGGCTACACCTTC	CASFRSMGGYTF
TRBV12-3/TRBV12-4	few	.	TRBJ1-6	TGTGCCAGCAGCTTTCAAGGGAATTCACCCCTCCACTTT	CASSFQGNSPLHF
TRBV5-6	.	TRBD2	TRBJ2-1	TGTGCCAGCAGCTTGGATAGCGGGAGGATCTACAATGAGCAGTTCTTC	CASSLDSGRIYNEQFF
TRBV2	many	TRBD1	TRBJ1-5	TGTGCCAGTGGACAGGGGAGTCAGCCCCAGCATTTT	CASGQGSQPQHF
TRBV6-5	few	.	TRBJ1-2	TGTGCCAGCAGTTCCACCAAAGTGAGGGACGGCTATGGCTACACCTTC	CASSSTKVRDGYGYTF
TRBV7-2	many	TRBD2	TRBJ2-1	TGTGCCAGCAGCCTCCTTCCGGGCGGGAGCTCCTACAATGAGCAGTTCTTC	CASSLLPGGSSYNEQFF
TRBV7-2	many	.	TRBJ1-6	TGTGCCAGCAGCTTAGGTGGTGGCTTACCCCTCCACTTT	CASSLGGGLPLHF
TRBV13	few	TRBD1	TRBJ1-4	TGTGCCAGCAGCCTGAGACAGGGGGTTGAAAAACTGTTTTTT	CASSLRQGVEKLFF
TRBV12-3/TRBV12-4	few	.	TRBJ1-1	TGTGCCAGCACCCCCGGGTCTGCCACTGAAGCTTTCTTT	CASTPGSATEAFF
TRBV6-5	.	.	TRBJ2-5	TGTGCCAGCGGACCTCGGGGAACCCAGTACTTC	CASGPRGTQYF
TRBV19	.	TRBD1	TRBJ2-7	TGTGCCAGTAGTTTGACAGGGTATTCCGGCGAGCAGTACTTC	CASSLTGYSGEQYF
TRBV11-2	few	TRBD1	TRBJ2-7	TGTGCCAGCAGCAGGGACAGGGTCCACGAGCAGTACTTC	CASSRDRVHEQYF
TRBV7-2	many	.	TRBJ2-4	TGTGCCAGCAGCTTAGTCACATGGGGCGCCAAAAACATTCAGTACTTC	CASSLVTWGAKNIQYF
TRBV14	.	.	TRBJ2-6	TGTGCCAGCAGTCCCGGCAGCTACTCTGGGGCCAACGTCCTGACTTTC	CASSPGSYSGANVLTF
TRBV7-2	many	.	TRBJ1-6	TGTGCCAGCAGCTTAGGTGGAGGGGAGGATTCACCCCTCCACTTT	CASSLGGGEDSPLHF
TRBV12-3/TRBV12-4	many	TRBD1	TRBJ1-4	TGTGCCAGCAGTTTATGGGGACAGGGCAATGAAAAACTGTTTTTT	CASSLWGQGNEKLFF
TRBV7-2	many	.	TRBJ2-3	TGTGCCAGCAGCCGAGGGGGCGGGATTAGGACAGATACGCAGTATTTT	CASSRGGGIRTDTQYF
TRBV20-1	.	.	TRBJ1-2	TGCAGTGCTAGAGACGCGGGGATTCTCTATGGCTACACCTTC	CSARDAGILYGYTF
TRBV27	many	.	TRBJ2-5	TGTGCCAGCAGCCGTATACAGGGACGCCAAGAGACCCAGTACTTC	CASSRIQGRQETQYF
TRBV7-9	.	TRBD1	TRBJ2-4	TGTGCCAGCAGCTCGGGACAGATAAGCCTAGCCAAAAACATTCAGTACTTC	CASSSGQISLAKNIQYF
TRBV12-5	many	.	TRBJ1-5	TGTGCTAGTGGTTTGGCCGGGGGCGATAGCAATCAGCCCCAGCATTTT	CASGLAGGDSNQPQHF
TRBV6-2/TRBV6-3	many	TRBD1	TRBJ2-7	TGTGCCAGCAGTCCGGACAGGCGAAACTACGAGCAGTACTTC	CASSPDRRNYEQYF
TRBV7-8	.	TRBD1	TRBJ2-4	TGTGCCAGCAGCGAGATCGGGCGGACAGGGGAAGACATTCAGTACTTC	CASSEIGRTGEDIQYF
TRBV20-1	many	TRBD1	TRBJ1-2	TGCAGTGCTTCTTCAGGGGGCGCGCAAAGGCTCACCCTTCATGGCTACACCTTC	CSASSGGAQRLTLHGYTF
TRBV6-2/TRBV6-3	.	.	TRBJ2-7	TGTGCCAGCTCCAGGCCGCTTCGGATTCCCTACGAGCAGTACTTC	CASSRPLRIPYEQYF
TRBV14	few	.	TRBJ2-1	TGTGCCAGCAGCCGGACACTTTACAATGAGCAGTTCTTC	CASSRTLYNEQFF
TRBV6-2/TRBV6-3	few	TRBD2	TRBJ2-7	TGTGCCACCCATACCTCGACTAGCGGGAGCCACGAGCAGTACTTC	CATHTSTSGSHEQYF
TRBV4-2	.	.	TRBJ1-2	TGTGCCAGCACCCGAGGGACACCCTATGGCTACACCTTC	CASTRGTPYGYTF
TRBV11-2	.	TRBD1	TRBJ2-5	TGTGCCAGCAGCTTAGTTTGGACAGGGGGCGAGACCCAGTACTTC	CASSLVWTGGETQYF
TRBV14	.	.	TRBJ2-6	TGTGCCAGCAGCCAAGGATCAGGGTTCTGGGCCAACGTCCTGACTTTC	CASSQGSGFWANVLTF
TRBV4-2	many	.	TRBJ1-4	TGTGCCAGCAGCCAAGATCGTGGAGCTGGGAGAAGTGAAAAACTGTTTTTT	CASSQDRGAGRSEKLFF
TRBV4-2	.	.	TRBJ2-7	TGTGCCAGCAGCCACGTTACTACTAGCCAGCGCCCCTACGAGCAGTACTTC	CASSHVTTSQRPYEQYF
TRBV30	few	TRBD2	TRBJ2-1	TGTGCCTGGGGACCCTCTGGGCTAGCGGGGGAACGATCCTACAATGAGCAGTTCTTC	CAWGPSGLAGERSYNEQFF
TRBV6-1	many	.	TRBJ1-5	TGTGCCAGCAGTGAAGACAGGGCGGCTTACAATCAGCCCCAGCATTTT	CASSEDRAAYNQPQHF
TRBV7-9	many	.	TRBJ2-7	TGTGCCAGCAGTACCGACAGCCTCGAGCAGTACTTC	CASSTDSLEQYF
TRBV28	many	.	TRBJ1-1	TGTGCCAGCAGCGGGACACCGAACACTGAAGCTTTCTTT	CASSGTPNTEAFF
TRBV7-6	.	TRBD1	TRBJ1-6	TGTGCCAGCAGCGGACCGAAGACAGGGGGTGGATCACCCCTCCACTTT	CASSGPKTGGGSPLHF
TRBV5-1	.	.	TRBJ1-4	TGCGCCAGCAGCTCGGGGAAAGCGAGGGCTAATGAAAAACTGTTTTTT	CASSSGKARANEKLFF
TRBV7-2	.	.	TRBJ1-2	TGTGCCAGCAGCCCCGTGGACGGCCGAGAAGGCTACACCTTC	CASSPVDGREGYTF
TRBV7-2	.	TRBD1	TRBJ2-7	TGTGCCAGCAGCTTATGGGGGACAGCACTCTACGAGCAGTACTTC	CASSLWGTALYEQYF
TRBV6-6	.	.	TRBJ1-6	TGTGCCAGCAGTTACTTACAGGAGATTAAAAATTCACCCCTCCACTTT	CASSYLQEIKNSPLHF
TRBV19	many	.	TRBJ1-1	TGTGCCAGTAGTATAGGCCAGAGGAACACTGAAGCTTTCTTT	CASSIGQRNTEAFF
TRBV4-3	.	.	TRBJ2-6	TGCGCCAGCAGCCAAGTGGCAGGGGCCCTGAGTGGGGCCAACGTCCTGACTTTC	CASSQVAGALSGANVLTF
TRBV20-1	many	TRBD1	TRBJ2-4	TGCAGTGCTATACGGACAGGGCTCGCCAAAAACATTCAGTACTTC	CSAIRTGLAKNIQYF
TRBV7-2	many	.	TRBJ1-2	TGTGCCAGCAGCTTAGCGCACAGCTATGGCTACACCTTC	CASSLAHSYGYTF
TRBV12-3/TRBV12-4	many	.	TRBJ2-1	TGTGCCAGCAGTCTCCGGAAAGCAGGCGAGCAGTTCTTC	CASSLRKAGEQFF